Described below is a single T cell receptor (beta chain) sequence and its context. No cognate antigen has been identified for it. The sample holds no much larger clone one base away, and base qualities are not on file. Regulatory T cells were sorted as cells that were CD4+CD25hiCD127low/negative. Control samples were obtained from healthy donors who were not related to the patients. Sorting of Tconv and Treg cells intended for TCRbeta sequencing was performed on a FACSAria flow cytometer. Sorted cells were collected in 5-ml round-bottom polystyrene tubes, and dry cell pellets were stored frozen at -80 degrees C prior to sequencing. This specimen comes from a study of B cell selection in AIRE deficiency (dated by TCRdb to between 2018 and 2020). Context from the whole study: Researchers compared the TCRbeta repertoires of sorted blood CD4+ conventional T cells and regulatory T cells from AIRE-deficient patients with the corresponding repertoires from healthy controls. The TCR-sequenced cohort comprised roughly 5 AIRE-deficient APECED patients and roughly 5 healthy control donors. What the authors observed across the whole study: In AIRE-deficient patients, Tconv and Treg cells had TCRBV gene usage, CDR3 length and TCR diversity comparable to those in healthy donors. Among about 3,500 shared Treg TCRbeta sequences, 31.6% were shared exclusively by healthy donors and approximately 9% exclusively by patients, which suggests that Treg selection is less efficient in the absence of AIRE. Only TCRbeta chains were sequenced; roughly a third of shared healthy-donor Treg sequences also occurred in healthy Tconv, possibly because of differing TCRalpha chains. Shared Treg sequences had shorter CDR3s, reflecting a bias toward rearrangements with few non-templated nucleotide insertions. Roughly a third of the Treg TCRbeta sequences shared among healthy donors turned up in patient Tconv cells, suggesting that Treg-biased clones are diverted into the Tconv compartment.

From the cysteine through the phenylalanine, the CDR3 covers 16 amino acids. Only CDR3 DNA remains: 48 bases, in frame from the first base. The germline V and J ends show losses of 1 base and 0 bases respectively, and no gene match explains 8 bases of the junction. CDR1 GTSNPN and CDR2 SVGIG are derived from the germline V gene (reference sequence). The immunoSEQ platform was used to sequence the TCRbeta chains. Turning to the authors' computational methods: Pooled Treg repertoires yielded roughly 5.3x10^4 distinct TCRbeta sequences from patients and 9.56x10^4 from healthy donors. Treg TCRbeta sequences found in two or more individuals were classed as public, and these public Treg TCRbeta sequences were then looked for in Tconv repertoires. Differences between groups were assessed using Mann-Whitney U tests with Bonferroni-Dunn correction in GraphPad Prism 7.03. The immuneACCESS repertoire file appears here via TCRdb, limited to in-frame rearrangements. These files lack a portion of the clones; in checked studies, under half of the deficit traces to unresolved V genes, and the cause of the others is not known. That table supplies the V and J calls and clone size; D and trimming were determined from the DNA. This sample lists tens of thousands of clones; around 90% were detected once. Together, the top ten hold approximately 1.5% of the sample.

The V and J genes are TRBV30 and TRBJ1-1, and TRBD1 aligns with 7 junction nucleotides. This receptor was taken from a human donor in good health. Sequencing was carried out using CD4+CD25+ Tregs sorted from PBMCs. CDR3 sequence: CAWSGGTVLLNTEAFF. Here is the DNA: TGTGCCTGGAGTGGGGGGACAGTTCTTTTGAACACTGAAGCTTTCTTT.